A selection of T cell receptor beta chains follows, all from one sample in a study of T cells after yellow fever vaccination. Each CDR3 protein is one row after TCRdb ran MiXCR on the 5' RACE reads. This sample has 150,000 to 200,000 distinct CDR3 sequences; about 11% occur once, and the top ten carry approximately 34%. Sequenced here: CD8+ T cells sorted from PBMCs, sampled 15 days after the yellow fever booster vaccination. All receptors come from a man between 18 and 29 years old who received the YFV17D yellow fever vaccine. The CDR3 runs from the conserved cysteine through the conserved F or W. D genes are given only for firm matches. Not every row has a clone size; where given, it reads once, few, many or a size class.

abundance | j_gene | v_gene | d_gene | CDR3nt | CDR3aa
few | TRBJ2-5 | TRBV7-9 | - | TGTGCCAGCAGCCCCTCGGTTTCGGAGACCCAGTACTTC | CASSPSVSETQYF
many | TRBJ1-1 | TRBV11-2 | - | TGTGCCAGCAGCTTAGACGGTGAAGCTTTCTTT | CASSLDGEAFF
few | TRBJ2-4 | TRBV6-1 | - | TGTGCCAGCAGCTCCGGGACGGACAAGCGGTACTTC | CASSSGTDKRYF
- | TRBJ1-1 | TRBV20-1 | TRBD1 | TGCAGTGCTAGAGGCCCGACAGGGGGGGTCACTGAAGCTTTCTTT | CSARGPTGGVTEAFF
- | TRBJ1-6 | TRBV12-3/TRBV12-4 | - | TGTGCCTTACGGCGGGGGAATTCACCCCTCCACTTT | CALRRGNSPLHF
few | TRBJ2-5 | TRBV3-1 | - | TGTGCCAGCAGCCAAGATCTCGGTCCAGAGACCCAGTACTTC | CASSQDLGPETQYF
few | TRBJ2-2 | TRBV19 | - | TGTGCCAGTAGTGCAACAGCGAACACCGGGGAGCTGTTTTTT | CASSATANTGELFF
- | TRBJ1-1 | TRBV12-3/TRBV12-4 | - | TGTGCCAGCAGTTCGTACGGCTTGAACACTGAAGCTTTCTTT | CASSSYGLNTEAFF
- | TRBJ2-1 | TRBV6-2/TRBV6-3 | - | TGTGCCAGCAGTTCGGCACAGGCCGTAGGTGAGCAGTTCTTC | CASSSAQAVGEQFF
- | TRBJ1-2 | TRBV27 | - | TGTGCCAGCAGTTTTCTTGGGGTTAGGGGGACTGACTATGGCTACACCTTC | CASSFLGVRGTDYGYTF
- | TRBJ1-1 | TRBV10-2 | TRBD1 | TGCGCCAGCAGCGACACCGGGACAGATGAAGCTTTCTTT | CASSDTGTDEAFF